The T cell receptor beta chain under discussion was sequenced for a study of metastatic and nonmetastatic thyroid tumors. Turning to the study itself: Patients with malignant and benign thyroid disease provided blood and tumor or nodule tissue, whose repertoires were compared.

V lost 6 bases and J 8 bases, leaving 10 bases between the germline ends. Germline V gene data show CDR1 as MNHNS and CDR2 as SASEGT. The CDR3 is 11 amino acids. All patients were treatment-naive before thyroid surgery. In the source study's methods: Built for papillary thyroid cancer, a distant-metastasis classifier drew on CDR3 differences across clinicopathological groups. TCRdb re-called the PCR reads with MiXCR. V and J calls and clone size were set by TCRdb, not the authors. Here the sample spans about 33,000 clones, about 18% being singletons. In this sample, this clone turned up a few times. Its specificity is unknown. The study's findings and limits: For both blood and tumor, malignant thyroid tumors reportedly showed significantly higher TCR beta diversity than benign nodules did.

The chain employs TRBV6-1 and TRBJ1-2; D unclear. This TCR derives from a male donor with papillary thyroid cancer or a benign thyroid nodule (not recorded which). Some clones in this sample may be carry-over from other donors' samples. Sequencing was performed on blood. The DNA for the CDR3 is TGTGCCAGCAGCCCTACCGAAGGCTACACCTTC. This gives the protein CASSPTEGYTF.